One and the same sample provided the 7 T cell receptor beta chains below, sequenced in a study of vaccination and CD4 T cells after COVID-19 (dated by TCRdb to between 2022 and 2023). The sample's treatment or condition label, in plain terms: approximately 11-day PBMC culture with coronavirus spike peptide pools or control peptides (ViraFEST assay). Library preparation used PCR. The sequencer listed for this sample is Illumina iSeq 100. DNA from cultured CD4+ T cells was subjected to TCR sequencing with the Oncomine TCR Beta short-read assay at the Johns Hopkins FTIC core. TCRdb trimmed the raw reads at Q25, called clones with MiXCR and kept productive beta chains. Here each entry gathers all rows of one CDR3 protein and keeps the most common genes and DNA. A total of roughly 20,000 distinct CDR3 sequences appear in this sample, around 48% of them only once. Around 2.5% of the sample rests with the top ten.

No antigen is known for these receptors. The sequences come from CD4+ T cells from blood, cultured in vitro, collected after SARS-CoV-2 vaccination. These receptors were collected from a human donor who had recovered from COVID-19.

This clonotype appeared a few times. The chain recombines TRBV6-4 with TRBJ1-2; D is possibly TRBD1 (6 bases). The germline CDR1 and CDR2 sequences are MRHNA and SNTAGT. V was trimmed by 4 bases and J by 7 bases, leaving 16 bases between them. The CDR3 consists of 14 residues. The CDR3 sequence is CASSATGGSGGYTF. The CDR3 region has the DNA TGTGCCAGCAGTGCTACGGGGGGCTCTGGTGGCTACACCTTC.

This chain connects TRBV20-1 to TRBJ1-2; the match to TRBD1 covers 8 bases. The CDR3 loop spans 14 amino acids. Per the germline V gene, CDR1 is DFQATT and CDR2 is SNEGSKA (reference sequence). The trim removed 6 bases at V and 2 bases at J, leaving 8 bases unmatched. This chain's CDR3 is CSAIPGGTNYGYTF. DNA for the CDR3: TGCAGTGCCATCCCAGGGGGCACCAACTATGGCTACACCTTC.

This clonotype has just a few counts. This chain uses TRBV20-1 with TRBJ1-6, with D possibly being TRBD1 (6 bases). This CDR3 spans 15 amino acids. V lost 2 bases and J lost 4, with 12 bases in between. The germline V gene has CDR1 DFQATT and CDR2 SNEGSKA (reference sequence). The CDR3 DNA follows: TGCAGTGCTAGACCAAGGGGGGGGTATAATTCACCCCTCCACTTT. It codes for CSARPRGGYNSPLHF.

The J gene is TRBJ2-3, the V gene TRBV20-1; 12 bases line up with TRBD2. CDR1 is DFQATT, CDR2 SNEGSKA, per germline (reference sequence). CDR3 length: 17 amino acids. Trimming at V came to 6 bases and at J to 2 bases, leaving 12 bases not matched to a gene. The CDR3 protein is CSATPGLAGRFTDTQYF. The CDR3 bases are TGCAGTGCGACCCCGGGACTAGCGGGCCGTTTCACAGATACGCAGTATTTT.

The chain combines TRBV30 with TRBJ1-1; 10 positions match TRBD1. Germline lookup yields CDR1 GTSNPN and CDR2 SVGIG (reference sequence). The length of the CDR3 is 13 residues. Trimming cost V 6 bases and J 3 bases; bases outside gene matches: 4. The CDR3 protein is CACSGTGDTEAFF. CDR3 DNA sequence: TGTGCCTGTTCCGGGACAGGGGACACTGAAGCTTTCTTT.

The chain links TRBV20-1 to TRBJ2-7; possibly TRBD1 for D (5 bases). Trimming pared 3 bases from V and 7 bases from J, leaving 22 bases between. Germline CDR1 DFQATT, CDR2 SNEGSKA (reference sequence). The CDR3 runs 15 residues. The CDR3 nucleotides read TGCAGTGCTAGTTCTGGCCTAAGGGGTTTGACGGAGCAGTACTTC. This sequence encodes CSASSGLRGLTEQYF.

The gene calls are TRBV5-1 and TRBJ2-6, with D possibly TRBD1 on 5 matching bases. Trimming shortened V by 1 base and J by 1 base, and 9 bases separated the two germline ends. Per germline, CDR1 SGHRS and CDR2 YFSETQ. The CDR3 spans 16 residues. The CDR3 loop is CASSLTGSSGANVLTF. In nucleotides, the CDR3 is TGCGCCAGCAGCTTGACAGGTTCGTCTGGGGCCAACGTCCTGACTTTC.